The 21 T cell receptor beta chains below were found in one sample sequenced in a study of regulatory T cells in long-lasting Graves disease. Construction of TCR beta libraries relied on iRepertoire HTBI primers and on Arm-PCR targeting CDR3 regions. From the multiplex PCR reads, TCRdb called clonotypes with MiXCR, one entry per CDR3 protein. The table includes roughly 360,000 distinct CDR3 sequences, about 11% detected once. Time point meaning: newly diagnosed GD, antithyroid drugs for less than 3 months. After RNA was extracted from PBMCs, the TCR library was made from it. Another study also made use of these data, one on T cells in Graves' hyperthyroidism and ophthalmopathy.

The starting material was peripheral blood mononuclear cells (PBMCs), obtained at new diagnosis, from a patient treated with antithyroid drugs. The receptors shown here come from a woman between 18 and 29 years old with Graves disease.

This clonotype has just a few counts. The chain has TRBV7-9 and TRBJ2-2; TRBD2 is a possible D gene (6 bases). V dropped 7 bases and J dropped 6 bases, with 21 bases sitting between them. This CDR3 spans 16 amino acids. Per germline, CDR1 SEHNR and CDR2 FQNEAQ (reference sequence). The CDR3 loop reads CASTPLRDWEAGELFF. In DNA form, the CDR3 reads TGTGCCAGCACCCCCCTCCGGGACTGGGAGGCCGGGGAGCTGTTTTTT.

This clonotype was observed a few times. The rearrangement links TRBV4-3 to TRBJ2-7; the D gene is possibly TRBD2 (6 bases). The V end was cut by 4 bases, the J end by 5 bases, with 12 bases between. The V gene's germline CDR1 is LGHNA and CDR2 YSLEER. This CDR3 is 13 amino acids long. The CDR3 coding sequence is TGCGCCAGCAGCCCGGGACTTCCCAACGAGCAGTACTTC. It yields the protein CASSPGLPNEQYF.

This sequence joins TRBV30 and TRBJ1-5; possibly TRBD1 for D (6 bases). V gave up 2 bases and J gave up 6 bases, with 11 bases separating them. Germline CDR1 GTSNPN, CDR2 SVGIG (reference sequence). The CDR3 totals 13 residues. CDR3 protein: CAWSLGGSQPQHF. In DNA, the CDR3 is TGTGCCTGGAGTTTGGGGGGCTCTCAGCCCCAGCATTTT. Looking up the rest from reference TRBV30 and TRBJ1-5 gives the full variable domain: SQTIHQWPATLVQPVGSPLSLECTVEGTSNPNLYWYRQAAGRGLQLLFYSVGIGQISSEVPQNLSASRPQDRQFILSSKKLLLSDSGFYLCAWSLGGSQPQHFGDGTRLSIL.

The sample holds many counts of this clonotype. The rearrangement uses TRBV10-3 and TRBJ2-5, with D unclear. CDR1 is ENHRY, CDR2 SYGVKD, per germline. The CDR3 contains 13 residues. The V gene lost 5 bases and the J gene lost 5 bases, with 12 bases spanning the gap. The CDR3 DNA is TGTGCCATCAGTTCGCCCCATATGGAGACCCAGTACTTC. Translated: CAISSPHMETQYF.

This clonotype was picked up many times. The chain carries TRBV6-5 and TRBJ1-5, with D hard to call. There are 18 residues in the CDR3. Germline values: CDR1 MNHEY, CDR2 SVGAGI. V gave up 3 bases and J gave up 3 bases, with 21 bases separating them. For the CDR3, the DNA is TGTGCCAGCAGTTATCAGAGGTGGGCCCCTCGGGACAATCAGCCCCAGCATTTT. Encoded protein: CASSYQRWAPRDNQPQHF.

This clonotype showed up many times. V and J are TRBV7-8 and TRBJ2-3, with TRBD1 matching 10 bases. With V trimmed by 5 bases and J by 2 bases, 7 bases remained unmatched. This CDR3 is 16 amino acids long. Per the germline V gene, CDR1 is SGHVS and CDR2 is FQNEAQ. The CDR3 DNA follows: TGTGCCAGCAGCCCTAAGACAGGGGGCATCACAGATACGCAGTATTTT. It is translated as CASSPKTGGITDTQYF.

This clonotype showed up just once. The chain uses TRBV6-5 and TRBJ1-5; D unclear. Germline CDR1 is MNHEY and CDR2 is SVGAGI. This CDR3 comprises 14 residues. Trimming left V 0 bases short and J 6 bases short, with 9 bases between. Here the CDR3 reads CASSYSETFQPQHF. The CDR3 DNA is TGTGCCAGCAGTTACTCGGAGACATTTCAGCCCCAGCATTTT.

This clonotype came up many times. The chain combines TRBV28 with TRBJ2-5; the match to TRBD2 covers 12 bases. CDR3 size: 19 residues. V lost 6 bases to trimming and J lost 6 bases; unmatched junction nucleotides: 20. Germline CDR1 MDHEN, CDR2 SYDVKM. The CDR3 region is CASSQNRHTTSGRSKTQYF. For the CDR3, the DNA is TGTGCCAGCAGCCAAAACCGGCATACAACTAGCGGGAGGTCTAAGACCCAGTACTTC.

This clonotype was counted ten times or more. J is TRBJ2-2 and V is TRBV3-1; D call uncertain. V lost 0 bases and J 0 bases, leaving 14 bases between the germline ends. The CDR3 extends over 18 amino acids. Looked up from germline, CDR1 is LGHDT and CDR2 is YNNKEL (reference sequence). CDR3 region: CASSQDTRVGSNTGELFF. The CDR3 coding sequence is TGTGCCAGCAGCCAAGATACCCGGGTGGGATCGAACACCGGGGAGCTGTTTTTT. The full variable domain, completed using reference TRBV3-1 and TRBJ2-2, is DTAVSQTPKYLVTQMGNDKSIKCEQNLGHDTMYWYKQDSKKFLKIMFSYNNKELIINETVPNRFSPKSPDKAHLNLHINSLELGDSAVYFCASSQDTRVGSNTGELFFGEGSRLTVL.

The chain employs TRBV27 and TRBJ1-5; tentatively, D is TRBD1 (6 bases). The V end was cut by 8 bases, the J end by 3 bases, with 14 bases between. CDR3 length: 14 residues. The germline V gene encodes CDR1 MNHEY and CDR2 SMNVEV (reference sequence). The CDR3 is CASGTTGINQPQHF. In DNA form, the CDR3 reads TGTGCCAGCGGCACAACAGGGATCAATCAGCCCCAGCATTTT.

This clonotype came up many times. J is TRBJ2-1 and V is TRBV7-9; D unclear. TRBJ2-5 matches the DNA end more closely, so the J call is doubtful. CDR3 length: 15 residues. Germline CDR1 is SEHNR and CDR2 is FQNEAQ (reference sequence). For the CDR3, the DNA is TGTGCCAGCAGCCGCGGACGAAACAGCCAAGAGACCCAGTACTTC. This sequence encodes CASSRGRNSQETQYF.

This clonotype was counted at least ten times. The chain couples TRBV19 to TRBJ1-4; 7 bases map to TRBD1. Germline CDR1 reads LNHDA; CDR2 reads SQIVND (reference sequence). The CDR3 has 14 amino acids. The trim removed 7 bases at V and 5 bases at J, leaving 7 bases unmatched. Written as DNA, the CDR3 is TGTGCCAGTACTACCGGGACAGCAAATGAAAAACTGTTTTTT. Translation: CASTTGTANEKLFF. Supplemented by reference TRBV19 and TRBJ1-4, the full variable domain reads DGGITQSPKYLFRKEGQNVTLSCEQNLNHDAMYWYRQDPGQGLRLIYYSQIVNDFQKGDIAEGYSVSREKKESFPLTVTSAQKNPTAFYLCASTTGTANEKLFFGSGTQLSVL.

This chain uses TRBV12-5 with TRBJ1-1; weak D call: TRBD1 (5 bases). Germline V CDR1 and CDR2: LGHNT, FRNRAP. The CDR3 runs 14 residues. The ends were cut back, 1 base at V and 9 bases at J, with 15 bases in the middle. CDR3 DNA sequence: TGTGCTAGTGGTTTGGGGCCTGGGTGGGGGAAAGCTTTCTTT. This translates into CASGLGPGWGKAFF.

In its sample, this clonotype was seen a few times. This sequence joins TRBV2 and TRBJ2-5; TRBD2 agrees at 12 bases. Germline V gives CDR1 SNHLY, CDR2 FYNNEI. The CDR3 is 15 residues long. The trim removed 6 bases at V and 5 bases at J, leaving 7 bases unmatched. Here the CDR3 DNA reads TGTGCCAGCAGGGCGACTAGCGGGGGTGATGAGACCCAGTACTTC. Protein product: CASRATSGGDETQYF.

This clonotype has at least ten counts. This chain uses TRBV20-1 with TRBJ2-1; weak D call: TRBD2 (6 bases). With 0 bases removed from V and 8 bases from J, the gap between germline ends came to 17 bases. Germline CDR1 reads DFQATT; CDR2 reads SNEGSKA (reference sequence). The CDR3 is 15 amino acids. CDR3 nucleotides: TGCAGTGCTAGAGATGGGGGAGGACTCGGGTATGAGCAGTTCTTC. Translation gives CSARDGGGLGYEQFF.

This clonotype was detected ten times or more. The chain couples TRBV11-2 to TRBJ1-1; 9 positions match TRBD1. CDR3 length: 14 amino acids. The trim removed 5 bases at V and 3 bases at J, leaving 4 bases unmatched. CDR1 and CDR2 (germline): SGHAT, FQNNGV. The CDR3 DNA reads as TGTGCCAGCAGCAGGGACAGGGTTGACACTGAAGCTTTCTTT. It translates to CASSRDRVDTEAFF.

The chain couples TRBV4-2 to TRBJ1-5; D ambiguous. The V end was cut by 0 bases, the J end by 0 bases, with 9 bases between. Germline loops: CDR1 LGHNA, CDR2 YNFKEQ. CDR3 length: 16 amino acids. In nucleotides, the CDR3 is TGTGCCAGCAGCCAAGAGTACAGTTATAGCAATCAGCCCCAGCATTTT. Residues: CASSQEYSYSNQPQHF.

This clonotype was counted at least ten times. This chain uses TRBV2 with TRBJ1-2; no clear D. Trimming removed 6 bases at V and 4 bases at J, with 12 bases between. The CDR3 has 13 residues. The germline V gene encodes CDR1 SNHLY and CDR2 FYNNEI. The CDR3 DNA follows: TGTGCCAGCAGACTGAGTCGTCTCTATGGCTACACCTTC. Residues: CASRLSRLYGYTF.

This clonotype was seen ten or more times. The chain couples TRBV6-1 to TRBJ2-2, with TRBD2 matching 8 bases. With V trimmed by 11 bases and J by 6 bases, 8 bases remained unmatched. The CDR3 covers 13 residues. CDR1 MNHNS and CDR2 SASEGT come from the germline V gene. The CDR3 sequence: CAVGRGGAGELFF. Written as DNA, the CDR3 is TGTGCCGTTGGCCGGGGGGGGGCCGGGGAGCTGTTTTTT.

The V gene is TRBV14, the J gene TRBJ2-1; TRBD1 might be the D (7 bases). V was cut by 4 bases and J by 9 bases, with 25 bases left in between. This CDR3 spans 17 amino acids. Looked up from germline, CDR1 is SGHDN and CDR2 is FVKESK. The CDR3 sequence: CASSLTEGRGAKGEQFF. The CDR3 DNA reads TGTGCCAGCAGCCTTACGGAGGGCAGGGGGGCCAAGGGTGAGCAGTTCTTC.

Ten or more counts support this clonotype. This chain connects TRBV7-2 to TRBJ2-3; a weak D match, TRBD2 (5 bases). CDR1 and CDR2 (germline): SGHTA, FQGNSA. V dropped 5 bases and J dropped 0 bases, with 12 bases sitting between them. The CDR3 spans 15 residues. The CDR3 nucleotides are TGTGCCAGCAGCCTGGACTTTGCTAGCACAGATACGCAGTATTTT. Translation: CASSLDFASTDTQYF.